The entry below gives a single T cell receptor beta chain sequence along with its context. At one boundary the junction diverges from the germline segment, which might be a read error. The record originates from a study of CD8+CD57+ T cells in acquired aplastic anemia. Study information: Yields of DNA that came from sorted CD4+ and CD8+ cells averaged 3.2 ug.

This CDR3 is 14 amino acids long. The germline V gene encodes CDR1 SNHLY and CDR2 FYNNEI. Patients chosen for sequencing had shown CD8+CD57+ cell expansion by flow cytometry. The enrolled patients all had severe acquired aplastic anemia. All patients were therapy-naive when blood was sampled. Genomic DNA served as template for TCR beta VDJ and CDR3 profiling. TCRdb ran MiXCR on the reads and lists one entry per CDR3 protein. In the table there are 150,000 to 180,000 distinct CDR3 sequences, approximately 52% of which are singletons. The sample was sorted CD4+, CD8+, or CD8+CD57+ T cells (not recorded which) from PBMCs. The gene calls are TRBV2 and TRBJ1-6, with D possibly TRBD1 on 5 matching bases. The origin of this receptor is a human donor with aplastic anemia. The CDR3 nucleotides read TGTGCCACCCAACAGGACTCCAATAATTCACCCCTCCACTTT. This encodes CATQQDSNNSPLHF.